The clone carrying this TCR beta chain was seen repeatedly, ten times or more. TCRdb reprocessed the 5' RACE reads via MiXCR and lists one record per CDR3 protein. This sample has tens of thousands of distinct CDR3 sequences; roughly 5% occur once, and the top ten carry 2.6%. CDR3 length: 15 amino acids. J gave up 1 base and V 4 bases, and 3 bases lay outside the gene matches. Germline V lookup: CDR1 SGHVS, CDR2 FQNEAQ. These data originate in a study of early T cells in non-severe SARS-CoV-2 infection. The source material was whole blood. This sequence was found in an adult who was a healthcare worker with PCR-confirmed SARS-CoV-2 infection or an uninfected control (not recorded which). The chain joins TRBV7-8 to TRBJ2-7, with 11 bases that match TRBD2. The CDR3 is CASSSLAGGSYEQYF. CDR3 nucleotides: TGTGCCAGCAGCTCTCTAGCGGGAGGTTCCTACGAGCAGTACTTC. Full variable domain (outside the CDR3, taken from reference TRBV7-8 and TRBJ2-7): GAGVSQSPRYKVAKRGQDVALRCDPISGHVSLFWYQQALGQGPEFLTYFQNEAQLDKSGLPSDRFFAERPEGSVSTLKIQRTQQEDSAVYLCASSSLAGGSYEQYFGPGTRLTVT.